The 15 T cell receptor beta chains given below trace back to one sample, sequenced in a study of blood T cell repertoires in COVID-19. The method was immunoSEQ multiplex PCR; TCRdb's version includes in-frame clones alone and lacks a portion of them. The table has 110,000 or so clones, about 85% seen once; the top ten hold 1.5% to 1.8%. Sequencing was performed on peripheral blood. These receptors were obtained from a man in his fifties with acute or convalescent COVID-19.

The J gene is TRBJ2-7, the V gene TRBV5-4; 8 bases line up with TRBD2. V trimming: 7 bases; J trimming: 7 bases; junction bases outside the gene matches: 13. This CDR3 is built from 14 residues. Germline V gene data show CDR1 as SGHNT and CDR2 as YYREEE (reference sequence). Here the CDR3 reads CASAAGGPRDEQYF. In DNA form, the CDR3 reads TGTGCCAGCGCGGCGGGGGGCCCGAGGGATGAGCAGTACTTC.

This clone was recorded once. V and J are TRBV20-1 and TRBJ2-7, with TRBD2 identical over 10 bases. Germline lookup yields CDR1 DFQATT and CDR2 SNEGSKA (reference sequence). The CDR3 spans 15 residues. J lost 4 bases, V lost 3 bases, and 9 bases had no gene match. The CDR3 nucleotides are TGCAGTGCTAGTAGTGGGAGCGGGGGGGGATACGAGCAGTACTTC. Protein: CSASSGSGGGYEQYF.

V usage is TRBV5-5 and J usage is TRBJ1-2; 8 bases agree with TRBD1. The V gene end was trimmed by 1 base and the J gene end by 7 bases; junction bases not matched to a gene: 6. The V gene's germline CDR1 is SGHKS and CDR2 YYEKEE (reference sequence). The CDR3 has 14 amino acids. CDR3: CASSLQGTGSGYTF. The CDR3 DNA follows: TGTGCCAGCAGCTTGCAAGGGACAGGAAGTGGCTACACCTTC.

This sequence joins TRBV12-3 or TRBV12-4 and TRBJ1-1; D remains ambiguous. The CDR3 covers 13 residues. The V end was cut by 4 bases, the J end by 5 bases, with 11 bases between. The chain's CDR3 is CASSYTVWTEAFF. CDR3 bases: TGTGCCAGCAGTTATACAGTGTGGACTGAAGCTTTCTTT.

The chain is built from TRBV20-1 and TRBJ2-7, with D hard to call. The CDR3 has 11 residues. The germline gives CDR1 DFQATT, CDR2 SNEGSKA (reference sequence). The V and J ends lost 6 bases and 2 bases respectively, with 8 bases between them. CDR3 DNA: TGCAGTGCACCACAAACCTACGAGCAGTACTTC. It translates to CSAPQTYEQYF.

The rearrangement joins TRBV6-5 to TRBJ1-5, with TRBD1 identical over 7 bases. This CDR3 spans 12 amino acids. CDR1 is MNHEY and CDR2 is SVGAGI in the germline V gene. V was clipped by 6 bases and J by 7 bases; unmatched bases: 3. CDR3 in amino acids: CASRTGDQPQHF. DNA of the CDR3: TGTGCCAGCAGAACAGGGGACCAGCCCCAGCATTTT.

The genes are TRBV3-1 (or the pseudogene TRBV3-2) and TRBJ1-5, with D uncertain. Looked up from germline, CDR1 is LGHDT and CDR2 is YNNKEL (reference sequence). The CDR3 has 14 residues. Trimming left V 4 bases short and J 6 bases short, with 13 bases between. CDR3 nucleotide sequence: TGTGCCAGCAGCCTTGACGGGGTCAGTCAGCCCCAGCATTTT. Amino acids: CASSLDGVSQPQHF.

The chain is built from TRBV12-3 or TRBV12-4 and TRBJ1-2; D possibly corresponds to TRBD1 (5 bases). The CDR3 has 13 residues. Trimming cost V 3 bases and J 7 bases, with 12 bases left between them. The CDR3 here is CASSLLGQFGYTF. The CDR3 bases are TGTGCCAGCAGTTTGCTGGGGCAGTTTGGCTACACCTTC.

This chain joins TRBV6-6 and TRBJ2-7; weak D call: TRBD1 (5 bases). CDR1 and CDR2 (germline): MNHNY, SVGAGI (reference sequence). The CDR3 loop spans 14 amino acids. The V gene lost 6 bases and the J gene lost 3 bases, with 15 bases spanning the gap. CDR3 sequence reads: CASSPRQNNYEQYF. CDR3 nucleotide sequence: TGTGCCAGCAGCCCCAGACAGAACAACTACGAGCAGTACTTC.

The chain's CDR3 is CASTIMRQSYGYTF. DNA for the CDR3: TGTGCCAGCACCATCATGAGACAGTCCTATGGCTACACCTTC. V and J are TRBV2 and TRBJ1-2, with D possibly matching TRBD1 (5 bases). The CDR3 length is 14 residues. Trimming removed 7 bases from V and 4 bases from J, with 16 bases in between. Germline-derived CDR1 and CDR2 are SNHLY and FYNNEI. Combining the CDR3 with reference TRBV2 and TRBJ1-2 gives the whole variable domain EPEVTQTPSHQVTQMGQEVILRCVPISNHLYFYWYRQILGQKVEFLVSFYNNEISEKSEIFDDQFSVERPDGSNFTLKIRSTKLEDSAMYFCASTIMRQSYGYTFGSGTRLTVV.

The rearrangement joins TRBV5-1 to TRBJ1-1; the match to TRBD1 covers 11 bases. The CDR3 is made up of 15 amino acids. Per the germline V gene, CDR1 is SGHRS and CDR2 is YFSETQ. V lost 4 bases and J lost 7; bases outside the gene matches: 9. DNA of the CDR3: TGCGCCAGCAGCCCTTACCGGGACAGGGGGAATGAAGCTTTCTTT. Its translation: CASSPYRDRGNEAFF.

The rearrangement links TRBV28 to TRBJ1-4, with TRBD1 matching 11 bases. Trimming removed 5 bases from V and 8 bases from J; junction bases left unmatched: 4. Germline CDR1 MDHEN, CDR2 SYDVKM. The CDR3 is 14 residues long. CDR3 protein: CASSRTGGTEKLFF. The CDR3 DNA is TGTGCCAGCAGTAGGACAGGGGGCACCGAAAAACTGTTTTTT.

This clone occurred a few times. V usage is TRBV6-6 and J usage is TRBJ2-7; D is possibly TRBD1 (6 bases). The CDR3 spans 12 residues. Trimming pared 6 bases from V and 3 bases from J, leaving 9 bases between. Germline CDR1 reads MNHNY; CDR2 reads SVGAGI (reference sequence). This CDR3 is CASRTQGYEQYF. The DNA of the CDR3 is TGTGCCAGCAGGACACAGGGCTACGAGCAGTACTTC.

The rearrangement uses TRBV9 and TRBJ2-4; 13 bases align to TRBD2. With 4 bases clipped from V and 8 bases from J, the junction kept 12 bases outside the gene matches. The V gene's germline CDR1 is SGDLS and CDR2 YYNGEE. The CDR3 totals 17 residues. The chain's CDR3 is CASSTTTSGGPKDIQYF. The CDR3, as DNA: TGTGCCAGCAGCACCACGACTAGCGGGGGGCCCAAGGACATTCAGTACTTC.

In DNA form, the CDR3 reads TGTGCCAGCAGTTTACAGACTGAAGCTTTCTTT. This translates into CASSLQTEAFF. This chain links TRBV28 with TRBJ1-1; D not resolved. The CDR3 consists of 11 residues. Per germline, CDR1 MDHEN and CDR2 SYDVKM. V was pared by 2 bases and J by 5 bases, with 3 bases between. Supplemented by reference TRBV28 and TRBJ1-1, the full variable domain reads DVKVTQSSRYLVKRTGEKVFLECVQDMDHENMFWYRQDPGLGLRLIYFSYDVKMKEKGDIPEGYSVSREKKERFSLILESASTNQTSMYLCASSLQTEAFFGQGTRLTVV.